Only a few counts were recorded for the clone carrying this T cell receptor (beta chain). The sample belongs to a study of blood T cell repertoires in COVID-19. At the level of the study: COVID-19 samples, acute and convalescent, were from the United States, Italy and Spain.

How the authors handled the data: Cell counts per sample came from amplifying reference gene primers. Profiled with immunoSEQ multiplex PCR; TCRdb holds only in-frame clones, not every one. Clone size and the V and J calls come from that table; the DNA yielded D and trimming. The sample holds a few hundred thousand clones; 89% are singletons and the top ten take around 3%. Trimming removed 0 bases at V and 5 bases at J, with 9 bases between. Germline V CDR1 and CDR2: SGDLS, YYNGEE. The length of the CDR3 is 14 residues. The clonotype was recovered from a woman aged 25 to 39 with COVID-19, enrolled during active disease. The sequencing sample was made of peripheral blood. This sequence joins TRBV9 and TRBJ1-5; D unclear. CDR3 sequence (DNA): TGTGCCAGCAGCGTAGACCCTAATGATCAGCCCCAGCATTTT. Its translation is CASSVDPNDQPQHF.